Shown below are 30 T cell receptor beta chains from a single sample sequenced in a study of blood T cell repertoires in COVID-19. Profiled with immunoSEQ multiplex PCR; TCRdb holds only in-frame clones, not every one. Of about 73,000 clones listed, 82% are singletons. The sample taken for sequencing was peripheral blood. These TCRs come from a woman aged 60-75 years with acute or convalescent COVID-19.

The gene calls are TRBV10-3 and TRBJ2-7; the match to TRBD1 covers 9 bases. Trimming cost V 0 bases and J 6 bases; bases outside gene matches: 3. Germline CDR1 ENHRY, CDR2 SYGVKD. The CDR3 has 14 residues. This CDR3 is CAISESGQGVEQYF. Written as DNA, the CDR3 is TGTGCCATCAGTGAGTCGGGACAGGGTGTCGAGCAGTACTTC.

Here the CDR3 DNA reads TGTGCCAGTTTATCCCGCAGACAGGGTGGGAATGAGCAGTTCTTC. Protein product: CASLSRRQGGNEQFF. The chain is built from TRBV19 and TRBJ2-1, with TRBD1 identical over 7 bases. The trim removed 8 bases at V and 7 bases at J, leaving 14 bases unmatched. Per germline, CDR1 LNHDA and CDR2 SQIVND (reference sequence). The CDR3 sequence is 15 residues long.

This clone has only a few counts. The CDR3 bases are TGTGCCAGCAGTGAAGACAGGCCGAACACTGAAGCTTTCTTT. It codes for CASSEDRPNTEAFF. This chain links TRBV2 with TRBJ1-1, with D possibly matching TRBD1 (5 bases). V lost 1 base and J lost 1, with 7 bases in between. Germline V gene sequence: CDR1 SNHLY, CDR2 FYNNEI. CDR3 length: 14 residues.

The chain combines TRBV11-3 with TRBJ1-1, with D perhaps matching TRBD1 (5 bases). Trimming stripped 5 bases from V and 1 base from J, with 11 bases between. This CDR3 has 14 residues. The germline V gene encodes CDR1 SGHNT and CDR2 YENEEA. This CDR3 reads CASSPGRGNTEAFF. The CDR3 region has the DNA TGTGCCAGCAGCCCAGGGAGGGGGAACACTGAAGCTTTCTTT.

The chain uses TRBV12-5 and TRBJ1-1; 9 bases are shared with TRBD1. Germline V gives CDR1 LGHNT, CDR2 FRNRAP. V trimming: 5 bases; J trimming: 3 bases; junction bases outside the gene matches: 4. The CDR3 has 14 residues. CDR3 amino acids: CASGKDRGYTEAFF. The CDR3, as DNA: TGTGCTAGTGGTAAGGACAGGGGATACACTGAAGCTTTCTTT.

The rearrangement joins TRBV10-3 to TRBJ2-7, with 11 bases that match TRBD2. V lost 5 bases and J lost 2; bases outside the gene matches: 2. The length of the CDR3 is 14 residues. Germline V CDR1 and CDR2: ENHRY, SYGVKD. DNA of the CDR3: TGTGCCATCAGTTTAGCGGGGGGGCCCTACGAGCAGTACTTC. Translated: CAISLAGGPYEQYF.

The chain links TRBV5-1 to TRBJ2-3; D uncertain. Deletions cut 0 bases from V and 1 base from J, with 12 bases between. This CDR3 is 16 amino acids long. Germline assignment: CDR1 SGHRS and CDR2 YFSETQ. The CDR3 DNA is TGCGCCAGCAGCTTGGGGCAGGTAGTCCGCACAGATACGCAGTATTTT. Translation: CASSLGQVVRTDTQYF.

The CDR3 is CASSLVDSSGNTIYF. The CDR3 DNA reads as TGTGCCAGCAGCCTTGTTGATAGCTCTGGAAACACCATATATTTT. This rearrangement joins TRBV7-9 to TRBJ1-3; no clear D. The CDR3 extends over 15 amino acids. Germline lookup yields CDR1 SEHNR and CDR2 FQNEAQ (reference sequence). Trimming removed 5 bases at V and 0 bases at J, with 11 bases between.

The chain uses TRBV5-4 and TRBJ2-5, with 10 positions matching TRBD2. V gave up 1 base and J gave up 5 bases; unmatched junction bases: 8. The CDR3 sequence is 16 residues long. Looked up from germline, CDR1 is SGHNT and CDR2 is YYREEE (reference sequence). As DNA, the CDR3 is TGTGCCAGCAGCTTGCCCCCCAGCGGGAGGGAGGAGACCCAGTACTTC. Amino acid sequence: CASSLPPSGREETQYF.

The V call is TRBV13, the J call TRBJ2-7; 10 bases fit TRBD2. The germline V gene has CDR1 PRHDT and CDR2 FYEKMQ (reference sequence). The CDR3 spans 15 residues. V gave up 3 bases and J gave up 6 bases; unmatched junction bases: 8. As DNA, the CDR3 is TGTGCCAGCAGCTTTGGTAGTCTAGCGGGGGCCGAGCAGTACTTC. Amino acids: CASSFGSLAGAEQYF.

This chain links TRBV6-5 with TRBJ2-3; 7 bases agree with TRBD1. The trim removed 7 bases at V and 2 bases at J, leaving 9 bases unmatched. The CDR3 has 15 residues. Germline V lookup: CDR1 MNHEY, CDR2 SVGAGI. The CDR3 here is CASTPGDSFTDTQYF. The CDR3 DNA reads TGTGCCAGCACCCCCGGGGACAGCTTCACAGATACGCAGTATTTT.

The CDR3 DNA follows: TGTGCCAGCAGCTTGAAACTAGCGGGAGGGGTAAATGAGCAGTTCTTC. It codes for CASSLKLAGGVNEQFF. The chain is built from TRBV5-4 and TRBJ2-1; the match to TRBD2 covers 13 bases. The CDR3 length is 16 residues. V lost 1 base to trimming and J lost 7 bases; unmatched junction nucleotides: 5. Germline V gene sequence: CDR1 SGHNT, CDR2 YYREEE (reference sequence).

The V call is TRBV30, the J call TRBJ1-1; D is perhaps TRBD1 (5 bases). This CDR3 region has 16 residues. Trimming removed 2 bases from V and 0 bases from J, with 16 bases in between. Germline V lookup: CDR1 GTSNPN, CDR2 SVGIG (reference sequence). The CDR3, as DNA: TGTGCCTGGAGTCTACCTTACAAGGGGATGAACACTGAAGCTTTCTTT. Residues: CAWSLPYKGMNTEAFF.

V and J are TRBV2 and TRBJ1-1, with D uncertain. Trimming pared 4 bases from V and 4 bases from J, leaving 13 bases between. CDR3 length equals 14 residues. The V gene's germline CDR1 is SNHLY and CDR2 FYNNEI. In DNA form, the CDR3 reads TGTGCCAGCAGTGTTGGGCAGCCCTCCACTGAAGCTTTCTTT. Residues: CASSVGQPSTEAFF.

The chain links TRBV18 to TRBJ2-7; 7 bases line up with TRBD1. Germline CDR1 is KGHSH and CDR2 is LQKENI. Trimming removed 2 bases from V and 2 bases from J; junction bases left unmatched: 3. The CDR3 is 14 residues long. CDR3 in amino acids: CASSPRTGTYEQYF. In nucleotides, the CDR3 is TGTGCCAGCTCACCAAGGACAGGAACCTACGAGCAGTACTTC.

CDR3 nucleotide sequence: TGTGCCAGCAGTGAACGGGGTGGAGCTAACTATGGCTACACCTTC. It encodes CASSERGGANYGYTF. The rearrangement links TRBV2 to TRBJ1-2; D is ambiguous. With 2 bases removed from V and 0 bases from J, the gap between germline ends came to 10 bases. The V gene's germline CDR1 is SNHLY and CDR2 FYNNEI. The CDR3 is 15 amino acids.

This clone occurred once. The J gene is TRBJ1-6, the V gene TRBV9, with D perhaps matching TRBD1 (5 bases). CDR3 length: 13 residues. The germline V gene encodes CDR1 SGDLS and CDR2 YYNGEE. V lost 4 bases and J 10 bases, leaving 12 bases between the germline ends. This chain's CDR3 is CASSSAGNSPLHF. The DNA for the CDR3 is TGTGCCAGCAGCTCTGCAGGGAACTCACCCCTCCACTTT.

V and J are TRBV6-5 and TRBJ1-4; TRBD1 matches 7 bases. The J segment lost 8 bases and the V segment lost 7 bases, leaving 10 bases of the junction unmatched. The CDR3 is 14 residues long. Germline CDR1 reads MNHEY; CDR2 reads SVGAGI. As DNA, the CDR3 is TGTGCCAGCATTAAGACAGGGTGGGGGGAAAAACTGTTTTTT. It yields the protein CASIKTGWGEKLFF.

V usage is TRBV4-2 and J usage is TRBJ2-2; 9 positions agree with TRBD2. V lost 5 bases and J lost 0; bases outside the gene matches: 1. Germline CDR1 and CDR2: LGHNA and YNFKEQ. This CDR3 contains 15 residues. The CDR3: CASSAGGTNTGELFF. The DNA for the CDR3 is TGTGCCAGCAGCGCGGGGGGGACGAACACCGGGGAGCTGTTTTTT.

The chain recombines TRBV7-6 with TRBJ2-3; 13 bases agree with TRBD2. The CDR3 runs 15 residues. Looked up from germline, CDR1 is SGHVS and CDR2 is FNYEAQ. With V trimmed by 4 bases and J by 5 bases, 3 bases remained unmatched. The CDR3 is CASSSRTSGGDTQYF. Written as DNA, the CDR3 is TGTGCCAGCAGCTCGAGGACTAGCGGGGGAGATACGCAGTATTTT.

J is TRBJ2-7 and V is TRBV9; the match to TRBD1 covers 8 bases. Germline V lookup: CDR1 SGDLS, CDR2 YYNGEE. The CDR3 is made up of 16 amino acids. The junction had 6 bases not matched to a gene; V was cut back by 1 base and J by 0 bases. As DNA, the CDR3 is TGTGCCAGCAGCGTAATGGACAGGGCGAACTCCTACGAGCAGTACTTC. Its translation: CASSVMDRANSYEQYF. The full variable domain, completed using reference TRBV9 and TRBJ2-7, is DSGVTQTPKHLITATGQRVTLRCSPRSGDLSVYWYQQSLDQGLQFLIQYYNGEERAKGNILERFSAQQFPDLHSELNLSSLELGDSALYFCASSVMDRANSYEQYFGPGTRLTVT.

The J gene is TRBJ1-1, the V gene TRBV10-2, with a tentative D call TRBD1 (6 bases). Trimming cost V 4 bases and J 3 bases, with 9 bases left between them. This CDR3 has 13 amino acids. Germline V gene sequence: CDR1 WSHSY, CDR2 SAAADI. CDR3 coding DNA: TGCGCCAGCAGTGCGGGGGGCGACACTGAAGCTTTCTTT. Protein product: CASSAGGDTEAFF.

The chain links TRBV12-3 or TRBV12-4 to TRBJ2-3; possibly TRBD2 for D (6 bases). With 3 bases removed from V and 11 bases from J, the gap between germline ends came to 12 bases. The CDR3 runs to 12 residues. This CDR3 reads CASSFSGEVQYF. The CDR3, as DNA: TGTGCCAGCAGTTTTTCGGGGGAAGTGCAGTATTTT.

V usage is TRBV7-8 and J usage is TRBJ1-2; TRBD1 aligns across 7 bases. V was pared by 5 bases and J by 8 bases, with 11 bases of the junction left unmatched. CDR1 is SGHVS and CDR2 is FQNEAQ in the germline V gene. The CDR3 is 14 amino acids. In nucleotides, the CDR3 is TGTGCCAGCAGCGCCTTCGACAGGGTTGGAGGCTACACCTTC. Protein product: CASSAFDRVGGYTF.

The V gene is TRBV5-1, the J gene TRBJ2-3; 9 bases line up with TRBD2. The trim removed 4 bases at V and 4 bases at J, leaving 1 base unmatched. The CDR3 totals 13 residues. Germline CDR1 and CDR2: SGHRS and YFSETQ. This chain's CDR3 is CASSLAGSDTQYF. In nucleotides, the CDR3 is TGCGCCAGCAGCCTAGCGGGATCAGATACGCAGTATTTT.

The chain recombines TRBV18 with TRBJ1-1; perhaps TRBD1 as D (6 bases). From germline, CDR1 is KGHSH and CDR2 LQKENI. The length of the CDR3 is 15 residues. V was trimmed by 1 base and J by 5 bases, leaving 14 bases between them. The CDR3 DNA follows: TGTGCCAGCTCACCACTACTGGGGGCTGGTACTGAAGCTTTCTTT. It yields the protein CASSPLLGAGTEAFF.

The V and J genes are TRBV30 and TRBJ2-3; 9 nucleotides line up with TRBD2. Germline CDR1 is GTSNPN and CDR2 is SVGIG (reference sequence). Trimming took 7 bases from V and 5 from J; bases not matched to a gene: 7. The CDR3 spans 13 residues. DNA of the CDR3: TGTGCCTCCGATAGCGGGAGAGGAGATACGCAGTATTTT. As protein: CASDSGRGDTQYF.

The chain uses TRBV5-1 and TRBJ2-1, with D possibly being TRBD1 (6 bases). The CDR3 extends over 16 amino acids. Trimming shortened V by 0 bases and J by 6 bases, and 16 bases separated the two germline ends. Germline CDR1 SGHRS, CDR2 YFSETQ. The CDR3 DNA follows: TGCGCCAGCAGCTTGGCGCTCAGGGGAGTGGGCAATGAGCAGTTCTTC. Its protein is CASSLALRGVGNEQFF. Together with reference TRBV5-1 and TRBJ2-1, the CDR3 gives the full variable domain: KAGVTQTPRYLIKTRGQQVTLSCSPISGHRSVSWYQQTPGQGLQFLFEYFSETQRNKGNFPGRFSGRQFSNSRSEMNVSTLELGDSALYLCASSLALRGVGNEQFFGPGTRLTVL.

This chain links TRBV11-2 with TRBJ2-5; the D gene is possibly TRBD2 (7 bases). The CDR3 has 16 residues. The V end lost 3 bases, the J end lost 5 bases, and 19 bases lay between the germline ends. Per germline, CDR1 SGHAT and CDR2 FQNNGV. CDR3 DNA sequence: TGTGCCAGCAGCTTCGGCCCATCGCGGGGGCAGGAGACCCAGTACTTC. Encoded protein: CASSFGPSRGQETQYF.

The J gene is TRBJ1-1, the V gene TRBV12-3 or TRBV12-4; TRBD1 matches at 8 bases. The CDR3 runs 13 residues. J was trimmed by 7 bases and V by 2 bases; bases with no gene match: 3. The CDR3 DNA sequence: TGTGCCAGCAGTTTAACAGGGGGTATTGAAGCTTTCTTT. Translation: CASSLTGGIEAFF.